Presented here are 9 T cell receptor beta chains from one specimen sequenced in a study of shared clonotypes between healthy human individuals. Libraries were prepared by immunoSEQ multiplex PCR; TCRdb keeps only in-frame clonotypes and omits some of them. The repertoire holds fewer than 550,000 clones, with 75% to 80% as singletons. The sequenced sample consisted of PBMCs. The receptors originated from a woman in her thirties or forties in good health. Some clones in this sample may be carry-over from other donors' samples.

This clone was seen a single time. V usage is TRBV6-6 and J usage is TRBJ2-7; D is unclear. V lost 0 bases to trimming and J lost 5 bases, with 17 bases between them. Germline assignment: CDR1 MNHNY and CDR2 SVGAGI (reference sequence). This CDR3 has 16 amino acids. CDR3: CASSYSNRASWDEQYF. The CDR3 DNA is TGTGCCAGCAGTTACTCGAATAGGGCGTCTTGGGACGAGCAGTACTTC.

V and J are TRBV7-9 and TRBJ2-7; D not resolved. The CDR3 has 12 residues. Deletions cut 1 base from V and 6 bases from J, with 7 bases between. The V gene's germline CDR1 is SEHNR and CDR2 FQNEAQ (reference sequence). CDR3 region: CASSLETREQYF. The CDR3 nucleotides read TGTGCCAGCAGCTTAGAAACACGCGAGCAGTACTTC.

The gene calls are TRBV28 and TRBJ1-3; D gene ambiguous. Germline values: CDR1 MDHEN, CDR2 SYDVKM. Trimming removed 2 bases from V and 7 bases from J, with 12 bases in between. The CDR3 is 14 residues long. This chain's CDR3 is CASSLGGQWNTIYF. The CDR3 DNA sequence: TGTGCCAGCAGTTTAGGAGGGCAGTGGAACACCATATATTTT.

This rearrangement joins TRBV25-1 to TRBJ2-5; no reliable D call. The CDR3 is made up of 16 amino acids. Per the germline V gene, CDR1 is MGHDK and CDR2 is SYGVNS. With 1 base removed from V and 9 bases from J, the gap between germline ends came to 21 bases. The CDR3: CASSELTEDPSRAQYF. As DNA, the CDR3 is TGTGCCAGCAGTGAATTAACAGAAGATCCCTCAAGAGCCCAGTACTTC.

V gene TRBV11-3 combines with J gene TRBJ1-5; TRBD1 might be the D (6 bases). V lost 5 bases to trimming and J lost 2 bases, with 13 bases between them. CDR1 is SGHNT and CDR2 is YENEEA in the germline V gene. This CDR3 is built from 15 residues. The CDR3 DNA sequence: TGTGCCAGCAGCCCCATAGGGGGACGCAATCAGCCCCAGCATTTT. This codes for CASSPIGGRNQPQHF. Full variable domain (outside the CDR3, taken from reference TRBV11-3 and TRBJ1-5): EAGVVQSPRYKIIEKKQPVAFWCNPISGHNTLYWYLQNLGQGPELLIRYENEEAVDDSQLPKDRFSAERLKGVDSTLKIQPAELGDSAVYLCASSPIGGRNQPQHFGDGTRLSIL.

The chain is built from TRBV11-2 and TRBJ2-1, with 10 bases identical to TRBD2. The CDR3 loop spans 14 amino acids. The trim removed 2 bases at V and 9 bases at J, leaving 4 bases unmatched. In germline, CDR1 is SGHAT, CDR2 FQNNGV. The CDR3 DNA follows: TGTGCCAGCAGCTTACTAGCGGGAGAGGTTGAGCAGTTCTTC. This translates into CASSLLAGEVEQFF.

A remark on this clone: Within the sample, other DNA sequences also encode this same CDR3. The chain joins TRBV5-1 to TRBJ2-5; the D is unclear. CDR1 is SGHRS and CDR2 is YFSETQ in the germline V gene. CDR3 length equals 13 residues. Trimming pared 2 bases from V and 2 bases from J, leaving 7 bases between. The CDR3 nucleotides read TGCGCCAGCAGCTTTCAAGGACAAGAGACCCAGTACTTC. This translates into CASSFQGQETQYF. The complete variable domain, with remaining parts taken from reference TRBV5-1 and TRBJ2-5, reads KAGVTQTPRYLIKTRGQQVTLSCSPISGHRSVSWYQQTPGQGLQFLFEYFSETQRNKGNFPGRFSGRQFSNSRSEMNVSTLELGDSALYLCASSFQGQETQYFGPGTRLLVL.

This chain joins TRBV5-1 and TRBJ2-7; tentatively, D is TRBD2 (5 bases). Deletions cut 4 bases from V and 2 bases from J, with 10 bases between. Germline loops: CDR1 SGHRS, CDR2 YFSETQ. The CDR3 is 13 amino acids. CDR3 coding DNA: TGCGCCAGCAGCCTGGTCGGGACCTACGAGCAGTACTTC. This encodes CASSLVGTYEQYF. The variable domain in full, completed from reference TRBV5-1 and TRBJ2-7, reads KAGVTQTPRYLIKTRGQQVTLSCSPISGHRSVSWYQQTPGQGLQFLFEYFSETQRNKGNFPGRFSGRQFSNSRSEMNVSTLELGDSALYLCASSLVGTYEQYFGPGTRLTVT.

This chain connects TRBV18 to TRBJ1-1; 9 bases line up with TRBD1. Germline CDR1 KGHSH, CDR2 LQKENI. J lost 5 bases, V lost 3 bases, and 4 bases had no gene match. The CDR3 is made up of 14 amino acids. The chain's CDR3 is CASSPRTGVTEAFF. The CDR3 nucleotides read TGTGCCAGCTCACCTCGGACAGGGGTAACTGAAGCTTTCTTT.